This T cell receptor beta chain was documented in a study of identical twins. About this clonotype itself: Its antigen is not identified.

With template switching, a universal primer site was added, and the cDNA carried unique molecular identifiers. Via MiXCR, TCRdb re-called the 5' RACE reads, giving one row per CDR3 protein. The table shows some 1,700,000 distinct CDR3 sequences, with 25% to 35% occurring only once. This CDR3 is 18 amino acids long. Germline values: CDR1 SGHVS, CDR2 FNYEAQ. General study points: Models predicted too little out-of-frame TCR alpha sharing in monozygotic twins. Abundant beta clonotypes from cord blood bore fewer insertions; memory repertoires lacked this pattern. Alpha sequences out of frame and shared by twins had excess low generation probability.

This chain links TRBV7-6 with TRBJ2-1, with D maybe TRBD2 (5 bases). The last part of the DNA fits TRBJ2-7 better; the J call may be wrong. This clonotype was obtained from a newborn girl in good health. Sequencing was performed on cord blood. The CDR3 DNA reads TGTGCCAGCAGCTTAGCAACGGGGATTCGAAGCTCCTACAATGAGCAGTACTTC. Its translation: CASSLATGIRSSYNEQYF.